This T cell receptor (beta chain) was found in a study of blood T cell repertoires in COVID-19. The assay was immunoSEQ multiplex PCR, and TCRdb's table has in-frame clones only and misses some. Among under 250,000 clones listed, around nine tenths were seen once. Germline loops: CDR1 WNHNN, CDR2 SYGVQD (reference sequence). The CDR3 loop spans 15 amino acids. Trimming stripped 0 bases from V and 8 bases from J, with 13 bases between. The receptor was isolated from a woman aged 30 to 39 who had been exposed to COVID-19. The specimen sequenced was PBMCs or T cells enriched from blood (not recorded which). The genes are TRBV10-1 and TRBJ1-4, with D possibly matching TRBD1 (5 bases). This CDR3 reads CASSESGTGDEKLFF. The CDR3 DNA reads TGCGCCAGCAGTGAGTCAGGTACAGGAGACGAAAAACTGTTTTTT.